This TCR beta chain is from a study of blood T cells in healthy people across ages. Across the study: Template switching recovered approximately one barcoded beta molecule for every two T cells. Study results and limitations: Across samples, TCR beta diversity tracked strongly with naive T cell percentage.

This clonotype was counted a few times. What it binds is not known. With a J-beta primer mix and a sample-barcoded 5' primer, a second PCR ran about 6 to 11 cycles. TCRdb analysed the 5' RACE reads with MiXCR anew, one entry per CDR3 protein. The table includes 1.4 million or so distinct CDR3 sequences, 40% to 45% detected once. Per germline, CDR1 DFQATT and CDR2 SNEGSKA (reference sequence). The CDR3 extends over 15 amino acids. V lost 6 bases, J lost 9 bases, and 14 bases stayed unmatched. V usage is TRBV20-1 and J usage is TRBJ2-1, with 10 bases that match TRBD2. The specimen was blood. This TCR was recovered from a young woman in good health. This CDR3 reads CSAATTSGNIGEQFF. CDR3 DNA: TGCAGTGCGGCCACCACTAGCGGGAATATTGGTGAGCAGTTCTTC.